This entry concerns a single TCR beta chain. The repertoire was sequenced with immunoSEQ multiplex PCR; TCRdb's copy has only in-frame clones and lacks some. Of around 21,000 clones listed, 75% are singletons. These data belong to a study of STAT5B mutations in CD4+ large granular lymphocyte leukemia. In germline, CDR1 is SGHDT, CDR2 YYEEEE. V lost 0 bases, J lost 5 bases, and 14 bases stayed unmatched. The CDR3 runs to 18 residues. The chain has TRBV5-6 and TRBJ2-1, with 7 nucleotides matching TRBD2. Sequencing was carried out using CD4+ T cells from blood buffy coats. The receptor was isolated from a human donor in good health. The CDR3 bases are TGTGCCAGCAGCTTGGCCGGGTCCGGCGGGAGAACCGACAATGAGCAGTTCTTC. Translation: CASSLAGSGGRTDNEQFF.